This T cell receptor (beta chain) emerged from a study of blood T cell repertoires in COVID-19. Study-wide context: Italy, Spain and the United States were the sources of the convalescent and acute COVID-19 samples.

The V end lost 4 bases, the J end lost 7 bases, and 10 bases lay between the germline ends. CDR1 and CDR2 from the germline V gene are LGHDT and YNNKEL (reference sequence). The CDR3 has 12 amino acids. Profiling relied on immunoSEQ multiplex PCR, and the TCRdb table lists in-frame clones only, not all of them. The sample has under 140,000 clones, over 60% seen once. This clone was recorded many times. The chain combines TRBV3-1 (or the pseudogene TRBV3-2) with TRBJ2-5; D not certain. This TCR derives from an elderly woman with acute or convalescent COVID-19. Source material: peripheral blood. The CDR3 reads CASSPSGGTQYF. In nucleotides, the CDR3 is TGTGCCAGCAGCCCTAGTGGCGGGACCCAGTACTTC.